The rows below give T cell receptor beta chains drawn from one sample of a study of early T cells in non-severe SARS-CoV-2 infection. TCRdb analysed the 5' RACE reads with MiXCR anew, one entry per CDR3 protein. Among about 64,000 distinct CDR3 sequences listed, roughly 18% were seen once. This material consisted of whole blood, taken at baseline. These receptors came from an adult who was a healthcare worker with PCR-confirmed SARS-CoV-2 infection or an uninfected control (not recorded which). Each CDR3 is given with its conserved first and last residue. Clone size is given for some rows only: seen once, a few or many times, or a class if the clone is expanded.

J gene,clone size,V gene,CDR3 protein
TRBJ2-7,NA,TRBV7-6,CASSSLGYEQYF
TRBJ2-1,few,TRBV20-1,CSAGLAGIEQFF
TRBJ1-3,few,TRBV12-3/TRBV12-4,CASSLSGAGNTIYF
TRBJ1-6,few,TRBV20-1,CSVESSYNSPLHF
TRBJ2-4,NA,TRBV7-2,CASSSQGGGSIQYF
TRBJ2-2,few,TRBV6-1,CASSEGRTIGAGELFF
TRBJ2-7,few,TRBV7-9,CASSLPGTGGNEQYF
TRBJ1-1,few,TRBV5-1,CASSSRSGHNYYVNTEAFF
TRBJ1-3,NA,TRBV12-3/TRBV12-4,CASSYGQLNTIYF
TRBJ1-6,large,TRBV5-1,CASSLAQKNSPLHF
TRBJ2-5,NA,TRBV20-1,CSATDELQETQYF
TRBJ2-1,many,TRBV7-9,CASSSSGGNEQFF
TRBJ2-7,NA,TRBV10-3,CAISAGQRDEQYF
TRBJ2-3,NA,TRBV20-1,CSARRRSTDTQYF
TRBJ2-1,many,TRBV29-1,CSVEQGRSSYNEQFF
TRBJ1-6,many,TRBV9,CASSVGNSPLHF
TRBJ2-6,NA,TRBV6-6,CASSYSTAVRSGANVLTF
TRBJ2-5,few,TRBV29-1,CSVVWGGETQYF
TRBJ2-7,few,TRBV10-2,CASSSGGEASEQYF
TRBJ1-4,few,TRBV7-8,CASSLDGRRNEKLFF
TRBJ2-1,many,TRBV20-1,CSARSISLSYNEQFF
TRBJ2-7,NA,TRBV12-5,CASGSRDRLVEQYF
TRBJ2-5,many,TRBV5-5,CASSFPSGGLYQETQYF
TRBJ1-4,many,TRBV4-2,CASSQEATRIATNEKLFF
TRBJ1-5,few,TRBV6-1,CASSGGQGRSNQPQHF
TRBJ2-5,few,TRBV5-1,CASSVLGETQYF
TRBJ2-7,NA,TRBV27,CASSPTPRTGGAYEQYF
TRBJ2-3,NA,TRBV15,CATSRRSADPFVNTQYF
TRBJ2-3,once,TRBV12-2,CASRLSRLANTDTQYF
TRBJ2-5,NA,TRBV7-7,CASSLSGPKETQYF
TRBJ2-1,NA,TRBV7-2,CASSLGPALYNEQFF